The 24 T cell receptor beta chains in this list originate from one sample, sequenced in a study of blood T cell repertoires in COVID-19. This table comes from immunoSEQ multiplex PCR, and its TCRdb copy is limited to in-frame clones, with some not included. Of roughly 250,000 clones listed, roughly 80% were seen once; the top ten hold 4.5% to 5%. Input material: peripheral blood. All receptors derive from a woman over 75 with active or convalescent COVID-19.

CDR3 amino acids: CATSDPRTGGQETQYF. In DNA, the CDR3 is TGTGCCACCAGTGACCCTCGGACAGGGGGTCAAGAGACCCAGTACTTC. The chain joins TRBV24-1 to TRBJ2-5; 10 nucleotides align to TRBD1. Germline lookup yields CDR1 KGHDR and CDR2 SFDVKD. With V trimmed by 4 bases and J by 2 bases, 6 bases remained unmatched. CDR3 length equals 16 residues.

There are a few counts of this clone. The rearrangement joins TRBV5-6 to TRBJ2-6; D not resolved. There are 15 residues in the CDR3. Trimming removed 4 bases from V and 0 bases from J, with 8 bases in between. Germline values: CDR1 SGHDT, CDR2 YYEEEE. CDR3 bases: TGTGCCAGCAGCCCGGGTCGCTCTGGGGCCAACGTCCTGACTTTC. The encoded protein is CASSPGRSGANVLTF. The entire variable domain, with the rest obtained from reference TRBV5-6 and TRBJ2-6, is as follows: DAGVTQSPTHLIKTRGQQVTLRCSPKSGHDTVSWYQQALGQGPQFIFQYYEEEERQRGNFPDRFSGHQFPNYSSELNVNALLLGDSALYLCASSPGRSGANVLTFGAGSRLTVL.

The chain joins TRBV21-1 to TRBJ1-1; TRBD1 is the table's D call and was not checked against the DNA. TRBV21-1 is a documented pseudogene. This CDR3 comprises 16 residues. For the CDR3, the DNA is TGTGCCAGCAGCAAGGGGGCCGATGGGATTAACACTGAAGCTTTCTTT. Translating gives CASSKGADGINTEAFF.

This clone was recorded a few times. CDR3 loop: CASSPDRGLEAFF. The CDR3 region has the DNA TGTGCCAGCAGTCCGGACAGGGGGCTGGAAGCTTTCTTT. V gene TRBV6-5 combines with J gene TRBJ1-1, with 11 bases identical to TRBD1. This CDR3 has 13 amino acids. Germline V gene data show CDR1 as MNHEY and CDR2 as SVGAGI. Germline trimming cut 5 bases from V and 8 bases from J; bases unmatched to any gene: 4.

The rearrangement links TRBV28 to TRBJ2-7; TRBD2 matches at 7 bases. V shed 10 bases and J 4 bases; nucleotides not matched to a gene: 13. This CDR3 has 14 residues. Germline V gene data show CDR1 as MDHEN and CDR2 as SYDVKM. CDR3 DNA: TGTGCCACCAGGCATGGGGAGGGTAATTACGAGCAGTACTTC. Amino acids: CATRHGEGNYEQYF.

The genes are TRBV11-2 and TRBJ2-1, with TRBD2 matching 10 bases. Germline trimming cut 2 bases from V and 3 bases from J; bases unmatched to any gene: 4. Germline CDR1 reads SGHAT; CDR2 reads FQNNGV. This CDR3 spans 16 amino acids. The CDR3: CASSLMIAGGYNEQFF. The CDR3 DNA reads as TGTGCCAGCAGCTTAATGATAGCGGGAGGCTACAATGAGCAGTTCTTC.

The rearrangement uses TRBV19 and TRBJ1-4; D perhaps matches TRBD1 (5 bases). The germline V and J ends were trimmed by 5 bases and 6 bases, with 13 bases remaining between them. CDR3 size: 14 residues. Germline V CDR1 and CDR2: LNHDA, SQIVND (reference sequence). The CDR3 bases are TGTGCCAGTAGTCTCCGAAGGGGTGATGAAAAACTGTTTTTT. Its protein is CASSLRRGDEKLFF.

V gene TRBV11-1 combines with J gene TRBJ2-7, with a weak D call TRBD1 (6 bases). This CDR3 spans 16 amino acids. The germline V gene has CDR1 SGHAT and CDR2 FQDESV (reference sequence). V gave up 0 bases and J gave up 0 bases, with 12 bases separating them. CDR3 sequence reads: CASSLAWDKTSYEQYF. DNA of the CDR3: TGTGCCAGCAGCTTAGCGTGGGACAAGACCTCCTACGAGCAGTACTTC.

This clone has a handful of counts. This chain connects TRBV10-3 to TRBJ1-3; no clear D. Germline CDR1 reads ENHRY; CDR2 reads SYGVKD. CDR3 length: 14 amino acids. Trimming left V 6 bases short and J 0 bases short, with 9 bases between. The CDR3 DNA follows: TGTGCCATCAGGGAGGGCTCCTCTGGAAACACCATATATTTT. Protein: CAIREGSSGNTIYF.

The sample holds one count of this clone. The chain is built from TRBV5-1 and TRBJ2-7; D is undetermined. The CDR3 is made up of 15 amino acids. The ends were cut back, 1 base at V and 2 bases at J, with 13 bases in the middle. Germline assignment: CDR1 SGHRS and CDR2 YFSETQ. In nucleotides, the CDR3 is TGCGCCAGCAGCTTGTCGGCCGGAGAAACCTACGAGCAGTACTTC. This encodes CASSLSAGETYEQYF.

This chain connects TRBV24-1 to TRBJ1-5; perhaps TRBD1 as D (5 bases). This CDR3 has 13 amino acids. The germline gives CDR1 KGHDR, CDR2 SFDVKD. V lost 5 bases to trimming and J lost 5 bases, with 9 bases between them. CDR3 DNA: TGTGCCACCAGTGGGGGGGTTTATCAGCCCCAGCATTTT. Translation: CATSGGVYQPQHF.

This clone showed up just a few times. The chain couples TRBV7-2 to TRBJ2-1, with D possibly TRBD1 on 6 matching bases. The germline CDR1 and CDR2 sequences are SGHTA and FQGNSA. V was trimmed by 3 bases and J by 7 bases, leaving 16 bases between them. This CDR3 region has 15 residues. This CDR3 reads CASSFRAGESNEQFF. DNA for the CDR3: TGTGCCAGCAGCTTTAGGGCAGGGGAGTCGAATGAGCAGTTCTTC.

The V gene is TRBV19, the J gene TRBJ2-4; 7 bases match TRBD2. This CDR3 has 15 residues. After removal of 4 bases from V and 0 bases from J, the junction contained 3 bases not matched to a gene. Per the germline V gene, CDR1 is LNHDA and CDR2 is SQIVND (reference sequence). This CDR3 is CASSKGGIAKNIQYF. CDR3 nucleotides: TGTGCCAGTAGTAAGGGAGGGATAGCCAAAAACATTCAGTACTTC.

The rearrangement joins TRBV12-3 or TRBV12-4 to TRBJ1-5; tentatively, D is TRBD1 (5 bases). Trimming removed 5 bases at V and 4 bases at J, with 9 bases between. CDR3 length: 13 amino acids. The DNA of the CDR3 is TGTGCCAGCAGTAGACAGTTAAATCAGCCCCAGCATTTT. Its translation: CASSRQLNQPQHF.

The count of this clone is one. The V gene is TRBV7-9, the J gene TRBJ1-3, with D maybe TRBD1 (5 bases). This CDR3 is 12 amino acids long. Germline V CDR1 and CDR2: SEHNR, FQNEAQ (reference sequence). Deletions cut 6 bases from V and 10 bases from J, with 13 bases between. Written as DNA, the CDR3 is TGTGCCAGCAGTGGGCTTAAGGGGACCATATATTTT. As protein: CASSGLKGTIYF.

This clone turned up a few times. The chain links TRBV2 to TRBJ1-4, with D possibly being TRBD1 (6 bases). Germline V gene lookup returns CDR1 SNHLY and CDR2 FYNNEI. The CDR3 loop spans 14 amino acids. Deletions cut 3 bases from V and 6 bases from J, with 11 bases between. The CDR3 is CASSDHRVYEKLFF. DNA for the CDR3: TGTGCCAGCAGTGATCACAGGGTGTATGAAAAACTGTTTTTT.

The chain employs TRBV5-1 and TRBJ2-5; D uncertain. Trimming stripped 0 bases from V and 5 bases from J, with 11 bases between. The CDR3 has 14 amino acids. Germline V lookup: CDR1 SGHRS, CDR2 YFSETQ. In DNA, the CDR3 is TGCGCCAGCAGCTTGGACACCCTCGGGGAGACCCAGTACTTC. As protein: CASSLDTLGETQYF.

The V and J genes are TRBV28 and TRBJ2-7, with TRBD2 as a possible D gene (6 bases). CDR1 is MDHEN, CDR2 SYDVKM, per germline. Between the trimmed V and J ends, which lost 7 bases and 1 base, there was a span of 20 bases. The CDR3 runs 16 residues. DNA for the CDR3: TGTGCCAGCATCCCGGCCCCAGGGAGGATTTCCTACGAGCAGTACTTC. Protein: CASIPAPGRISYEQYF. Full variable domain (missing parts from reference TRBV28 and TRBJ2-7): DVKVTQSSRYLVKRTGEKVFLECVQDMDHENMFWYRQDPGLGLRLIYFSYDVKMKEKGDIPEGYSVSREKKERFSLILESASTNQTSMYLCASIPAPGRISYEQYFGPGTRLTVT.

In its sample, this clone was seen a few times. In DNA form, the CDR3 reads TGCGCCAGCAATTCGGGAACCTCAGGAAACACCATATATTTT. Its protein product is CASNSGTSGNTIYF. The chain links TRBV10-1 to TRBJ1-3; D remains ambiguous. V dropped 7 bases and J dropped 4 bases, with 14 bases sitting between them. Germline CDR1 is WNHNN and CDR2 is SYGVQD (reference sequence). The CDR3 length is 14 residues.

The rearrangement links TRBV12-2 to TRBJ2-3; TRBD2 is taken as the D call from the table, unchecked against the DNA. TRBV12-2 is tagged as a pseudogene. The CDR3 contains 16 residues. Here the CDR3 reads CASRPTNQREGDTQYF. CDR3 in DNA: TGTGCAAGTCGTCCCACAAACCAGCGGGAGGGAGATACGCAGTATTTT.

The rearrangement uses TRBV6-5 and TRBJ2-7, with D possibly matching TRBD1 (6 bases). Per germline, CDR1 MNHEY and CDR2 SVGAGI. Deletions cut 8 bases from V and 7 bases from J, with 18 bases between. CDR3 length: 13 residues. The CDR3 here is CASQNRDMGEQYF. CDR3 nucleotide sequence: TGTGCCAGCCAGAACCGGGACATGGGTGAGCAGTACTTC.

The chain's CDR3 is CASSLQGGPATGSPLHF. The CDR3 bases are TGTGCCAGCAGCTTACAAGGAGGGCCGGCGACGGGTTCACCCCTCCACTTT. The chain uses TRBV7-8 and TRBJ1-6; the D is unclear. The length of the CDR3 is 17 residues. The germline CDR1 and CDR2 sequences are SGHVS and FQNEAQ. The V end was cut by 2 bases, the J end by 9 bases, with 20 bases between. The full variable domain, rest sourced from reference TRBV7-8 and TRBJ1-6, is GAGVSQSPRYKVAKRGQDVALRCDPISGHVSLFWYQQALGQGPEFLTYFQNEAQLDKSGLPSDRFFAERPEGSVSTLKIQRTQQEDSAVYLCASSLQGGPATGSPLHFGNGTRLTVT.

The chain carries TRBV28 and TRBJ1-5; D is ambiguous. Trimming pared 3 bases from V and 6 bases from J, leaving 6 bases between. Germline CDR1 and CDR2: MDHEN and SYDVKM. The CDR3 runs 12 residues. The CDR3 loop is CASSFPGQPQHF. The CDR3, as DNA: TGTGCCAGCAGTTTCCCCGGTCAGCCCCAGCATTTT.

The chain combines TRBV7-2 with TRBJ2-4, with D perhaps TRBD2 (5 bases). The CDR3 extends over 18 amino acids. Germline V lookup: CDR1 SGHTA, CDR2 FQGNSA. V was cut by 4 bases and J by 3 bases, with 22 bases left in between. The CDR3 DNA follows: TGTGCCAGCAGCTCTCTCCGGGAAATCATTGGAGGCAAAAACATTCAGTACTTC. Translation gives CASSSLREIIGGKNIQYF.